Presented here are 21 T cell receptor beta chains from one specimen sequenced in a study of T cells in women clearing cervical HPV infection. Here immunoSEQ multiplex PCR was the method, and the copy in TCRdb shows in-frame clones only, minus some. Here the sample table reports about 31,000 clones. Source material: blood buffy coat. The origin of the receptors is a woman aged 18 to 75 with a cervical HPV16 infection that either progressed to CIN3+ or cleared (not recorded which).

Regarding this clone: The DNA ends 3 residues before the CDR3 does, and the rest of the CDR3 is filled in from the germline J gene. This rearrangement joins TRBV13 to TRBJ1-1; D possibly corresponds to TRBD1 (5 bases). CDR3 length: 13 amino acids. CDR1 is PRHDT and CDR2 is FYEKMQ in the germline V gene (reference sequence). Trimming removed 4 bases from V and 3 bases from J, with 9 bases in between. The CDR3 sequence is CASSSQGDTEAFF. CDR3 DNA (partial): TGTGCCAGCAGCTCGCAAGGGGACACTGAA.

In the case of this clone: The CDR3 end lies 3 residues beyond the end of the read and is filled in from the germline J gene. This rearrangement joins TRBV20-1 to TRBJ2-5, with 7 bases fitting TRBD2. This CDR3 has 13 residues. CDR1 and CDR2 from the germline V gene are DFQATT and SNEGSKA (reference sequence). After removal of 1 base from V and 3 bases from J, the junction contained 2 bases not matched to a gene. The DNA read from the CDR3 is TGCAGTGCTAGAGTTGCGGGAGAAGAGACC. As protein: CSARVAGEET. The whole CDR3 reads CSARVAGEETQYF.

The CDR3 loop reads CASSFSSVAFF. The part of the CDR3 DNA that was read is TGTGCCAGCAGCTTCTCCAGCGTT. V is TRBV5-6 and J is TRBJ1-1; D gene unclear. The read stops 3 residues short of the end of the CDR3; the missing end is completed from the germline J gene. Germline V gene sequence: CDR1 SGHDT, CDR2 YYEEEE. CDR3 length: 11 amino acids.

Regarding this clone: The DNA ends 3 residues before the CDR3 does, and the rest of the CDR3 is filled in from the germline J gene. The rearrangement uses TRBV29-1 and TRBJ2-3; 7 positions agree with TRBD1. The CDR3 consists of 15 residues. Germline CDR1 is SQVTM and CDR2 is ANQGSEA. The J segment lost 6 bases and the V segment lost 2 bases, leaving 11 bases of the junction unmatched. CDR3 in amino acids: CSVENSDRWMDTQYF. The CDR3 DNA, read in part, is TGCAGCGTTGAAAACTCGGACAGGTGGATGGATACG.

Details on this clone: Read coverage stops 3 residues before the CDR3 terminus; the germline J gene supplies the remainder. The V and J genes are TRBV7-9 and TRBJ1-6; the D gene is possibly TRBD1 (5 bases). The germline CDR1 and CDR2 sequences are SEHNR and FQNEAQ (reference sequence). Trimming took 1 base from V and 8 from J, leaving 12 bases between them. This CDR3 has 15 residues. The chain's CDR3 is CASSLDLGQYSPLHF. The covered CDR3 bases are TGTGCCAGCAGCTTAGATTTGGGGCAGTATTCACCC.

As for this clone: The DNA ends 3 residues before the CDR3 does, and the rest of the CDR3 is filled in from the germline J gene. This chain connects TRBV11-3 to TRBJ2-1; 9 bases are shared with TRBD1. Germline V CDR1 and CDR2: SGHNT, YENEEA. The CDR3 is made up of 13 amino acids. The ends lost 8 bases at V and 4 bases at J; junction bases unmatched: 3. CDR3 DNA (partial): TGTGCCAGCGGGACAGGGTTGTACAATGAG. As protein: CASGTGLYNE. The full-length CDR3 reads as CASGTGLYNEQFF.

Turning to this clone: Read coverage stops 3 residues before the CDR3 terminus; the germline J gene supplies the remainder. The chain has TRBV7-6 and TRBJ2-2; 10 bases match TRBD1. From germline, CDR1 is SGHVS and CDR2 FNYEAQ. This CDR3 has 16 residues. The DNA read from the CDR3 is TGTGCCAGCAGCCGGACAGGGGGTTGGTCTAATGAAAAG. It specifies CASSRTGGWSNEK. The CDR3 as a whole reads CASSRTGGWSNEKLFF.

Note on this clone: The read gets to within 3 residues of the CDR3 end, and the germline J gene fills in the rest. Other DNA sequences in this specimen translate into the identical CDR3. The J gene is TRBJ2-5, the V gene TRBV7-3; 8 nucleotides line up with TRBD2. This CDR3 region has 14 residues. Germline lookup yields CDR1 SGHTA and CDR2 FQGTGA. V lost 9 bases to trimming and J lost 2 bases; unmatched junction nucleotides: 8. Partial CDR3 DNA: TGTGCCAGTAGCCCCGGCGGGGGGCAAGAGACC. It translates to CASSPGGGQET. The whole CDR3 region reads CASSPGGGQETQYF.

About this clone itself: Sequencing ends 3 residues short of the CDR3 end; the germline J gene provides the rest. The chain combines TRBV7-3 with TRBJ2-1; 7 bases map to TRBD2. Germline CDR1 is SGHTA and CDR2 is FQGTGA. This CDR3 has 15 residues. The trim removed 3 bases at V and 3 bases at J, leaving 5 bases unmatched. The DNA read from the CDR3 is TGTGCCAGCAGCTTCGACCTAGCGGACTACAATGAG. It codes for CASSFDLADYNE. The entire CDR3 protein reads CASSFDLADYNEQFF.

The part of the CDR3 DNA that was read is TGTGCCAGCAGTGAAGCTACAGACCTCTATGGC. It encodes CASSEATDLYG. The entire CDR3 protein is CASSEATDLYGYTF. V is TRBV2 and J is TRBJ1-2; D gene uncertain. The sequenced fragment ends 3 residues before the CDR3 boundary, so the rest is inferred from the germline J gene. V lost 0 bases to trimming and J lost 4 bases, with 9 bases between them. The V gene's germline CDR1 is SNHLY and CDR2 FYNNEI. The CDR3 has 14 amino acids.

Notes on this clone: The read ends 3 residues shy of where the CDR3 ends; the end is completed using the germline J gene. The chain combines TRBV5-1 with TRBJ2-3; TRBD2 matches at 7 bases. The germline V gene encodes CDR1 SGHRS and CDR2 YFSETQ. There are 14 residues in the CDR3. J lost 3 bases, V lost 4 bases, and 5 bases had no gene match. The sequenced CDR3 bases are TGCGCCAGCAGCCTCGGACTAGAAACAGATACG. Protein: CASSLGLETDT. The whole CDR3 protein is CASSLGLETDTQYF.

Points on this clone: The read halts 3 residues ahead of the CDR3 end, with the missing end drawn from the germline J gene. The chain carries TRBV19 and TRBJ2-7, with D tentatively TRBD1 (5 bases). CDR3 size: 13 residues. Germline V gives CDR1 LNHDA, CDR2 SQIVND (reference sequence). V was shortened by 3 bases and J by 5 bases, with 11 bases between the two germline ends. The covered CDR3 bases are TGTGCCAGTAGTATTCAGGGCCCCAACGAG. Translated, it gives CASSIQGPNE. The entire CDR3 protein reads CASSIQGPNEQYF.

Incomplete CDR3 DNA: TGCGCCAGCACCTACGGACAGTACAATGAG. Its translation: CASTYGQYNE. The whole CDR3 sequence is CASTYGQYNEQFF. The chain employs TRBV23-1 and TRBJ2-1; D perhaps matches TRBD1 (6 bases). The CDR3 is cut off 3 residues early in the read; its end comes from the germline J gene. TRBV23-1 has ORF status, its function being uncertain. V was trimmed by 7 bases and J by 4 bases, leaving 11 bases between them. The CDR3 runs to 13 residues.

The CDR3 reads CSARVDTEMNTEAFF. Partial CDR3 DNA: TGCAGTGCTAGAGTTGATACAGAGATGAACACTGAA. V usage is TRBV20-1 and J usage is TRBJ1-1; the D is unclear. The read terminates 3 residues ahead of where the CDR3 ends, so the germline J gene completes it. V lost 1 base, J lost 0 bases, and 12 bases lay in between. This CDR3 contains 15 residues. The germline CDR1 and CDR2 sequences are DFQATT and SNEGSKA (reference sequence).

In regard to this clone: The read terminates 3 residues ahead of where the CDR3 ends, so the germline J gene completes it. J is TRBJ2-7 and V is TRBV19; 8 bases match TRBD1. The CDR3 consists of 13 residues. Losses at the gene ends were 6 bases for V and 2 bases for J; bases not matched to a gene: 3. Germline CDR1 is LNHDA and CDR2 is SQIVND (reference sequence). CDR3 DNA (partial): TGTGCCAGTAGGCGACAGGGGACCTACGAG. Translating it yields CASRRQGTYE. The whole CDR3 sequence is CASRRQGTYEQYF.

A note on this clone: The read falls 3 residues short of the CDR3 end, and the missing part is taken from the germline J gene. V gene TRBV11-3 combines with J gene TRBJ2-5; D possibly corresponds to TRBD2 (5 bases). Germline V gene sequence: CDR1 SGHNT, CDR2 YENEEA. The CDR3 has 14 residues. The CDR3 DNA, read in part, is TGTGCCAGCAGGCGCCCGGGGTTCCTTGATACC. Its translation is CASRRPGFLDT. The whole CDR3 protein is CASRRPGFLDTQYF.

On this clone itself: Read data end 3 residues before the CDR3 end; the end is taken from the germline J gene. The J gene is TRBJ1-6, the V gene TRBV7-9; D gene ambiguous. This CDR3 spans 13 amino acids. Between the trimmed V and J ends, which lost 1 base and 6 bases, there was a span of 4 bases. CDR1 is SEHNR, CDR2 FQNEAQ, per germline (reference sequence). The covered CDR3 bases are TGTGCCAGCAGCTTAGGCGTTAATTCACCC. Translating it yields CASSLGVNSP. The full CDR3 protein reads CASSLGVNSPLHF.

On this clone: The CDR3 extends 3 residues past the end of the read, so its final part is completed from the germline J gene. V is TRBV4-1 and J is TRBJ2-7; D is unresolved. The CDR3 is 13 residues long. V was clipped by 2 bases and J by 3 bases, with 8 bases between them. Germline-derived CDR1 and CDR2 are MGHRA and YSYEKL. CDR3 DNA, as far as it was read: TGCGCCAGCAGCCAATTCCCTCTCTACGAG. Translated: CASSQFPLYE. The complete CDR3 reads CASSQFPLYEQYF.

On this clone itself: The missing CDR3 end, 3 residues past where the read stops, is filled in from the germline J gene. V gene TRBV19 combines with J gene TRBJ2-4; TRBD2 matches 9 bases. Germline V CDR1 and CDR2: LNHDA, SQIVND (reference sequence). The CDR3 loop spans 14 amino acids. The CDR3 reads CASSIEDGGGGQYF. The CDR3 bases that were read are TGTGCCAGTAGTATAGAAGACGGCGGGGGGGGT.

With respect to this clone: The CDR3 extends 3 residues past the end of the read, so its final part is completed from the germline J gene. This sequence joins TRBV19 and TRBJ2-4, with 8 bases identical to TRBD1. Germline assignment: CDR1 LNHDA and CDR2 SQIVND (reference sequence). CDR3 length: 14 residues. Germline trimming cut 10 bases from V and 0 bases from J; bases unmatched to any gene: 5. CDR3 region: CATKDREAKNIQYF. The DNA read from the CDR3 is TGTGCCACCAAGGACAGGGAAGCCAAAAACATT.

As to this clone: The read is 3 residues too short to cover the CDR3 end, so that end is filled in from the germline J gene. The chain employs TRBV2 and TRBJ1-4; TRBD1 matches at 8 bases. V dropped 8 bases and J dropped 7; count of bases not matched to a gene: 9. The V gene's germline CDR1 is SNHLY and CDR2 FYNNEI. This CDR3 comprises 14 residues. Incomplete CDR3 DNA: TGTGCCAGCCGAACGACAGGGGCCCCTGAAAAA. This gives the protein CASRTTGAPEK. In full, the CDR3 reads CASRTTGAPEKLFF.